The rows below give T cell receptor beta chains drawn from one sample of a study of blood T cell repertoires in COVID-19. Only in-frame clones appear in the TCRdb table, and some are missing; sequencing was by immunoSEQ multiplex PCR. This repertoire shows under 250,000 clones, approximately 90% found once; its top ten account for around 0.7%. The sequenced sample consisted of peripheral blood. These receptors came from a man aged 35 to 55 with acute or convalescent COVID-19. Both conserved end residues are part of each CDR3. The order of the fields is D gene, J gene, V gene, clone size, CDR3 length, CDR3 DNA, CDR3 protein. A D gene is named only where the DNA matches it firmly. Not every row has a clone size; where given, it reads once, few, many or a size class.

D gene: .; J gene: TRBJ1-2; V gene: TRBV30; clone size: .; CDR3 length: 12; CDR3 DNA: TGTGCCTGGGCTCCCGGAGGGGTTGGCTACACCTTC; CDR3 protein: CAWAPGGVGYTF
D gene: TRBD1; J gene: TRBJ1-1; V gene: TRBV19; clone size: .; CDR3 length: 16; CDR3 DNA: TGTGCCAGTAGTATTATTAGGGACAGGGGTCGAACTGAAGCTTTCTTT; CDR3 protein: CASSIIRDRGRTEAFF
D gene: TRBD1; J gene: TRBJ1-3; V gene: TRBV6-5; clone size: .; CDR3 length: 14; CDR3 DNA: TGTGCCAGCAGTCCCCAGACAGGGAGAAACACCATATATTTT; CDR3 protein: CASSPQTGRNTIYF
D gene: TRBD1; J gene: TRBJ2-7; V gene: TRBV11-2; clone size: .; CDR3 length: 15; CDR3 DNA: TGTGCCAGCAGCTCCGGACAGGGTGGTTTTTTCGAGCAGTACTTC; CDR3 protein: CASSSGQGGFFEQYF
D gene: .; J gene: TRBJ2-1; V gene: TRBV13; clone size: .; CDR3 length: 14; CDR3 DNA: TGTGCCAGCAGCTTAGGGACAGGCTACAATGAGCAGTTCTTC; CDR3 protein: CASSLGTGYNEQFF
D gene: TRBD2; J gene: TRBJ2-7; V gene: TRBV28; clone size: once; CDR3 length: 15; CDR3 DNA: TGTGCCAGCAGTTTCGTCGCAGCGGGGTCCTACGAGCAGTACTTC; CDR3 protein: CASSFVAAGSYEQYF
D gene: .; J gene: TRBJ2-5; V gene: TRBV3-1/TRBV3-2; clone size: once; CDR3 length: 11; CDR3 DNA: TGTGCCAGCAGCCAGAGGGAGACCCAGTACTTC; CDR3 protein: CASSQRETQYF
D gene: .; J gene: TRBJ2-7; V gene: TRBV12-2; clone size: once; CDR3 length: 13; CDR3 DNA: TGTGCAAGTCGCCAATCCCACCGGGACGAGCAGTACTTC; CDR3 protein: CASRQSHRDEQYF
D gene: .; J gene: TRBJ1-2; V gene: TRBV29-1; clone size: .; CDR3 length: 13; CDR3 DNA: TGCAGCATAGAACAGGGTATAAACTATGGCTACACCTTC; CDR3 protein: CSIEQGINYGYTF
D gene: .; J gene: TRBJ1-5; V gene: TRBV30; clone size: .; CDR3 length: 13; CDR3 DNA: TGTGCCTGGAGTGTTGACAACAATCAGCCCCAGCATTTT; CDR3 protein: CAWSVDNNQPQHF
D gene: TRBD1; J gene: TRBJ1-3; V gene: TRBV3-1/TRBV3-2; clone size: many; CDR3 length: 16; CDR3 DNA: TGTGCCAGCAGCCAGGTACAGGGGATCTCTGGAAACACCATATATTTT; CDR3 protein: CASSQVQGISGNTIYF
D gene: TRBD1; J gene: TRBJ2-5; V gene: TRBV5-1; clone size: .; CDR3 length: 16; CDR3 DNA: TGCGCCAGCAGCTTGGGGGACAGGGCGAACCAAGAGACCCAGTACTTC; CDR3 protein: CASSLGDRANQETQYF
D gene: .; J gene: TRBJ1-2; V gene: TRBV4-1; clone size: .; CDR3 length: 16; CDR3 DNA: TGCGCCAGCAGCCGGACCCCGGCAGGGGATAACTATGGCTACACCTTC; CDR3 protein: CASSRTPAGDNYGYTF
D gene: .; J gene: TRBJ1-2; V gene: TRBV7-3; clone size: .; CDR3 length: 14; CDR3 DNA: TGTGCCAGCAGCTCAGAGGCCAGGGCCTATGGCTACACCTTC; CDR3 protein: CASSSEARAYGYTF
D gene: .; J gene: TRBJ2-7; V gene: TRBV7-2; clone size: .; CDR3 length: 14; CDR3 DNA: TGTGCCAGCAGCTTAGCGCAATACGGCTACGAGCAGTACTTC; CDR3 protein: CASSLAQYGYEQYF
D gene: .; J gene: TRBJ2-1; V gene: TRBV7-3; clone size: .; CDR3 length: 12; CDR3 DNA: TGTGCCAGCAGCTTAAATCGGGATGAGCAGTTCTTC; CDR3 protein: CASSLNRDEQFF
D gene: TRBD1; J gene: TRBJ1-2; V gene: TRBV6-1; clone size: few; CDR3 length: 14; CDR3 DNA: TGTGCCAGCAGTGGAGCCGGGACAGGGGATGGCTACACCTTC; CDR3 protein: CASSGAGTGDGYTF
D gene: .; J gene: TRBJ1-1; V gene: TRBV2; clone size: .; CDR3 length: 14; CDR3 DNA: .; CDR3 protein: CASTSGQGNTEAFF
D gene: .; J gene: TRBJ2-2; V gene: TRBV11-3; clone size: .; CDR3 length: 12; CDR3 DNA: TGTGCCAGCAGTCAACAATGGGGGGAGCTGTTTTTT; CDR3 protein: CASSQQWGELFF
D gene: .; J gene: TRBJ2-7; V gene: TRBV28; clone size: .; CDR3 length: 13; CDR3 DNA: TGTGCCAGCAGTTTGGCCCTAGCCTACGAGCAGTACTTC; CDR3 protein: CASSLALAYEQYF
D gene: TRBD1; J gene: TRBJ2-7; V gene: TRBV29-1; clone size: .; CDR3 length: 12; CDR3 DNA: TGCAGCGTCAAGACAGGGGGCCACGAGCAGTACTTC; CDR3 protein: CSVKTGGHEQYF
D gene: .; J gene: TRBJ1-2; V gene: TRBV30; clone size: .; CDR3 length: 15; CDR3 DNA: TGTGCCTGGAGTGTAAGGGGATCTCCCAACTATGGCTACACCTTC; CDR3 protein: CAWSVRGSPNYGYTF
D gene: TRBD2; J gene: TRBJ2-7; V gene: TRBV11-2; clone size: .; CDR3 length: 15; CDR3 DNA: TGTGCCAGCAGCTTAGTCGGACTAGATAGCTACGAGCAGTACTTC; CDR3 protein: CASSLVGLDSYEQYF
D gene: .; J gene: TRBJ2-3; V gene: TRBV19; clone size: .; CDR3 length: 14; CDR3 DNA: TGTGCCAGTAGTATCCCGATGGGGCCAGATACGCAGTATTTT; CDR3 protein: CASSIPMGPDTQYF
D gene: TRBD1; J gene: TRBJ2-5; V gene: TRBV5-5; clone size: .; CDR3 length: 16; CDR3 DNA: TGTGCCAGCACCGTGAGCGGTGACAGGGGGCGTGAGACCCAGTACTTC; CDR3 protein: CASTVSGDRGRETQYF
D gene: .; J gene: TRBJ2-6; V gene: TRBV2; clone size: .; CDR3 length: 15; CDR3 DNA: TGTGCCAGCAGTGAAGGCCAGATTGGGGCCAACGTCCTGACTTTC; CDR3 protein: CASSEGQIGANVLTF
D gene: .; J gene: TRBJ2-5; V gene: TRBV11-2; clone size: .; CDR3 length: 14; CDR3 DNA: TGTGCCAGCAGCAGCTCTAGTCTCCAAGAGACCCAGTACTTC; CDR3 protein: CASSSSSLQETQYF
D gene: .; J gene: TRBJ1-4; V gene: TRBV19; clone size: .; CDR3 length: 14; CDR3 DNA: TGTGCCAGTAGTATTACAGGATCTAATGAAAAACTGTTTTTT; CDR3 protein: CASSITGSNEKLFF
D gene: TRBD1; J gene: TRBJ1-4; V gene: TRBV4-1; clone size: once; CDR3 length: 16; CDR3 DNA: TGCGCCAGCAGCCGAACTCCAGGGGGACTTAATGAAAAACTGTTTTTT; CDR3 protein: CASSRTPGGLNEKLFF
D gene: TRBD2; J gene: TRBJ2-7; V gene: TRBV6-1; clone size: .; CDR3 length: 18; CDR3 DNA: TGTGCCAGCAGTGAAGGGCTAGCGGGGGCCCTTTTAGCTTACGAGCAGTACTTC; CDR3 protein: CASSEGLAGALLAYEQYF
D gene: .; J gene: TRBJ1-5; V gene: TRBV7-2; clone size: .; CDR3 length: 14; CDR3 DNA: TGTGCCAGCAGCTTGGGGCAGGCCCATCAGCCCCAGCATTTT; CDR3 protein: CASSLGQAHQPQHF
D gene: .; J gene: TRBJ1-2; V gene: TRBV18; clone size: .; CDR3 length: 15; CDR3 DNA: TGTGCCAGCTCACCCAGGGAGGTCCCCGGGTATGGCTACACCTTC; CDR3 protein: CASSPREVPGYGYTF
D gene: .; J gene: TRBJ1-2; V gene: TRBV4-1; clone size: .; CDR3 length: 16; CDR3 DNA: TGCGCCAGCAGCCAAGTAGAGGGGGATCCGACTAATGGCTACACCTTC; CDR3 protein: CASSQVEGDPTNGYTF
D gene: TRBD2; J gene: TRBJ2-3; V gene: TRBV9; clone size: .; CDR3 length: 16; CDR3 DNA: TGTGCCAGCAGCGTACTGGCGGGAGGGCCTGGGGATACGCAGTATTTT; CDR3 protein: CASSVLAGGPGDTQYF
D gene: .; J gene: TRBJ1-6; V gene: TRBV29-1; clone size: .; CDR3 length: 13; CDR3 DNA: TGCAGCGTCAGAGACAGGCTAAATTCACCCCTCCACTTT; CDR3 protein: CSVRDRLNSPLHF
D gene: TRBD2; J gene: TRBJ2-2; V gene: TRBV19; clone size: .; CDR3 length: 15; CDR3 DNA: TGTGCCAGTAGTATAGCGGGAGGGAACACCGGGGAGCTGTTTTTT; CDR3 protein: CASSIAGGNTGELFF
D gene: .; J gene: TRBJ1-4; V gene: TRBV9; clone size: .; CDR3 length: 14; CDR3 DNA: TGTGCCAGCAGCGTAGCAGGCAGCAATGAAAAACTGTTTTTT; CDR3 protein: CASSVAGSNEKLFF
D gene: TRBD2; J gene: TRBJ2-5; V gene: TRBV10-3; clone size: .; CDR3 length: 15; CDR3 DNA: TGTGCCACCGGGACTAGCGGGGGGGTTCAAGAGACCCAGTACTTC; CDR3 protein: CATGTSGGVQETQYF
D gene: .; J gene: TRBJ2-2; V gene: TRBV2; clone size: once; CDR3 length: 15; CDR3 DNA: TGTGCCAGCAGTGAACAGGGTCGGGACACCGGGGAGCTGTTTTTT; CDR3 protein: CASSEQGRDTGELFF
D gene: TRBD1; J gene: TRBJ2-3; V gene: TRBV5-1; clone size: .; CDR3 length: 15; CDR3 DNA: TGCGCCAGCAGCTCGCGGACAGGGAACACAGATACGCAGTATTTT; CDR3 protein: CASSSRTGNTDTQYF
D gene: TRBD1; J gene: TRBJ2-3; V gene: TRBV24-1; clone size: .; CDR3 length: 15; CDR3 DNA: TGTGCCACCAGTGATTTGCAGGGGGGCACAGATACGCAGTATTTT; CDR3 protein: CATSDLQGGTDTQYF
D gene: .; J gene: TRBJ2-4; V gene: TRBV7-2; clone size: .; CDR3 length: 14; CDR3 DNA: TGTGCCAGCAGCCTAAGTTACAGGGTGAACATTCAGTACTTC; CDR3 protein: CASSLSYRVNIQYF
D gene: .; J gene: TRBJ2-5; V gene: TRBV4-1; clone size: .; CDR3 length: 13; CDR3 DNA: TGCGCCAGCAGCCAAGAGGGCAGGGCGACCCAGTACTTC; CDR3 protein: CASSQEGRATQYF
D gene: TRBD2; J gene: TRBJ2-1; V gene: TRBV10-1; clone size: .; CDR3 length: 14; CDR3 DNA: TGCGCCAGCCGTAGCGGGAGGAGCTACAATGAGCAGTTCTTC; CDR3 protein: CASRSGRSYNEQFF
D gene: TRBD1; J gene: TRBJ2-2; V gene: TRBV30; clone size: few; CDR3 length: 13; CDR3 DNA: TGTGCCTGGAACAGGGGAAGGACCGGGGAGCTGTTTTTT; CDR3 protein: CAWNRGRTGELFF
D gene: .; J gene: TRBJ2-7; V gene: TRBV15; clone size: .; CDR3 length: 13; CDR3 DNA: TGTGCCACCAGCAGAGAAACTACCTACGAGCAGTACTTC; CDR3 protein: CATSRETTYEQYF
D gene: .; J gene: TRBJ2-3; V gene: TRBV5-6; clone size: .; CDR3 length: 13; CDR3 DNA: TGTGCCAGCAGCCCGCTGGCCACAGATACGCAGTATTTT; CDR3 protein: CASSPLATDTQYF
D gene: TRBD2; J gene: TRBJ2-1; V gene: TRBV5-1; clone size: .; CDR3 length: 16; CDR3 DNA: TGCGCCAGCACAACCTACGGGGGGAGCTCCTACAATGAGCAGTTCTTC; CDR3 protein: CASTTYGGSSYNEQFF
D gene: .; J gene: TRBJ1-1; V gene: TRBV3-1/TRBV3-2; clone size: .; CDR3 length: 13; CDR3 DNA: TGTGCCAGCAGCCAAGATTGGCCCACTGAAGCTTTCTTT; CDR3 protein: CASSQDWPTEAFF
D gene: .; J gene: TRBJ2-7; V gene: TRBV5-4; clone size: .; CDR3 length: 14; CDR3 DNA: TGTGCCAGCAGCCACAAGTCGAATTCCTACGAGCAGTACTTC; CDR3 protein: CASSHKSNSYEQYF
D gene: TRBD2; J gene: TRBJ2-2; V gene: TRBV27; clone size: few; CDR3 length: 20; CDR3 DNA: TGTGCCAGCACCACGAGGGGGGGGCGGCGAGCGGGAGGGCCGTCCGGGGAGCTGTTTTTT; CDR3 protein: CASTTRGGRRAGGPSGELFF
D gene: TRBD2; J gene: TRBJ2-1; V gene: TRBV4-2; clone size: .; CDR3 length: 11; CDR3 DNA: TGTGCCATTTCAGCGGGAACTGAGCAGTTCTTC; CDR3 protein: CAISAGTEQFF
D gene: TRBD2; J gene: TRBJ2-1; V gene: TRBV7-9; clone size: .; CDR3 length: 14; CDR3 DNA: TGTGCCAGCAGCTCAACAAGCGGGGGCAATGAGCAGTTCTTC; CDR3 protein: CASSSTSGGNEQFF
D gene: .; J gene: TRBJ1-6; V gene: TRBV27; clone size: .; CDR3 length: 14; CDR3 DNA: TGTGCCAGCAGTTCTGACTTTCCGGGATCACCCCTCCACTTT; CDR3 protein: CASSSDFPGSPLHF
D gene: TRBD1; J gene: TRBJ2-3; V gene: TRBV7-2; clone size: .; CDR3 length: 17; CDR3 DNA: TGTGCCAGCAGCTACCGACAGGGATCGGTGAGCACAGATACGCAGTATTTT; CDR3 protein: CASSYRQGSVSTDTQYF
D gene: .; J gene: TRBJ2-7; V gene: TRBV9; clone size: .; CDR3 length: 14; CDR3 DNA: TGTGCCAGCAGCGTAGACGGGAGCAGAGGCGAGCAGTACTTC; CDR3 protein: CASSVDGSRGEQYF
D gene: .; J gene: TRBJ1-2; V gene: TRBV7-9; clone size: .; CDR3 length: 16; CDR3 DNA: TGTGCCAGCAGCCCAGGCGGGGGCAGGTCAAACGACGGCTACACCTTC; CDR3 protein: CASSPGGGRSNDGYTF
D gene: .; J gene: TRBJ2-3; V gene: TRBV6-5; clone size: .; CDR3 length: 15; CDR3 DNA: TGTGCCAGCAGTAAACAGGGCGTTAGCACAGATACGCAGTATTTT; CDR3 protein: CASSKQGVSTDTQYF
D gene: TRBD1; J gene: TRBJ1-1; V gene: TRBV3-1/TRBV3-2; clone size: .; CDR3 length: 13; CDR3 DNA: TGTGCCAGCAGCTACCAGGGACAGGGGAAAGCTTTCTTT; CDR3 protein: CASSYQGQGKAFF